The 23 T cell receptor beta chains below come from one sample, sequenced in a study of shared clonotypes between healthy human individuals. Clones were sequenced by immunoSEQ multiplex PCR, and TCRdb holds only the in-frame ones, with some missing. The sample consists of around 600,000 clones, 95% of them appearing once. CD45RO-negative cells were positively selected for CCR7, leaving out terminally differentiated effector memory CD45RA+ cells. The sample taken for sequencing was naive CD8+ T cells sorted from blood. These receptors all come from a woman aged 25 to 39 in good health.

The V call is TRBV27, the J call TRBJ2-1; D not resolved. Germline loops: CDR1 MNHEY, CDR2 SMNVEV (reference sequence). V lost 6 bases and J lost 2, with 5 bases in between. This CDR3 has 12 residues. CDR3 DNA sequence: TGTGCCAGCAGCTCCGCCTACAATGAGCAGTTCTTC. It yields the protein CASSSAYNEQFF.

V usage is TRBV5-6 and J usage is TRBJ2-7, with 10 bases that match TRBD1. CDR3 length: 13 amino acids. Per germline, CDR1 SGHDT and CDR2 YYEEEE. V gave up 3 bases and J gave up 6 bases; unmatched junction bases: 3. The CDR3 here is CASSWGTGVEQYF. The CDR3 nucleotides read TGTGCCAGCAGCTGGGGGACAGGGGTCGAGCAGTACTTC.

The genes are TRBV13 and TRBJ2-3, with D perhaps TRBD1 (5 bases). This CDR3 has 16 residues. Per germline, CDR1 PRHDT and CDR2 FYEKMQ (reference sequence). Trimming left V 2 bases short and J 2 bases short, with 14 bases between. CDR3 coding DNA: TGTGCCAGCAGCTTACATTTAGGCAGGGACACAGATACGCAGTATTTT. Protein product: CASSLHLGRDTDTQYF.

The chain links TRBV27 to TRBJ2-5; the match to TRBD1 covers 7 bases. The J call may be faulty, since TRBJ2-7 better matches the DNA end. The CDR3 extends over 14 amino acids. CDR1 is MNHEY and CDR2 is SMNVEV in the germline V gene (reference sequence). CDR3 sequence: CASRKWGQSYEQYF. The CDR3 DNA reads TGTGCCAGCAGAAAGTGGGGACAGAGCTACGAGCAGTACTTC.

The V and J genes are TRBV6-1 and TRBJ2-1; 8 bases map to TRBD1. The germline V gene has CDR1 MNHNS and CDR2 SASEGT. This CDR3 has 16 residues. Trimming removed 3 bases from V and 5 bases from J; junction bases left unmatched: 9. Written as DNA, the CDR3 is TGTGCCAGCAGTGAGAGGGGGACAGGAGTGAACAATGAGCAGTTCTTC. Its protein is CASSERGTGVNNEQFF.

The chain joins TRBV27 to TRBJ2-5; 9 positions agree with TRBD1. The J call may be wrong; the DNA end is better matched by TRBJ2-7. Germline loops: CDR1 MNHEY, CDR2 SMNVEV (reference sequence). The CDR3 covers 14 residues. CDR3 sequence reads: CASSLKGQGYEQYF. The CDR3 DNA sequence: TGTGCCAGCAGTTTAAAGGGACAGGGCTACGAGCAGTACTTC.

The V gene is TRBV5-1, the J gene TRBJ2-1, with 8 bases identical to TRBD1. The CDR3 loop spans 13 amino acids. J was trimmed by 12 bases and V by 3 bases; bases with no gene match: 8. The germline gives CDR1 SGHRS, CDR2 YFSETQ. Written as DNA, the CDR3 is TGCGCCAGCAGCTGGGGGACAGGAGACTCGCAGTTCTTC. Translation: CASSWGTGDSQFF.

In nucleotides, the CDR3 is TGCGCCAGCAGCCAAGATGAATTCGAGTACGAGCAGTACTTC. As protein: CASSQDEFEYEQYF. The chain combines TRBV4-1 with TRBJ2-5; unclear D gene. The end of the DNA is better explained by TRBJ2-7, so the J call may be wrong. The CDR3 length is 14 residues. Germline V CDR1 and CDR2: MGHRA, YSYEKL.

The chain couples TRBV7-9 to TRBJ2-1; 7 bases fit TRBD2. CDR3 length: 18 amino acids. Germline trimming cut 5 bases from V and 7 bases from J; bases unmatched to any gene: 20. Germline V CDR1 and CDR2: SEHNR, FQNEAQ (reference sequence). CDR3 sequence (DNA): TGTGCCAGCAGCACTCGACAGACCCGTGGGGTGCGGGAGAATGAGCAGTTCTTC. It encodes CASSTRQTRGVRENEQFF.

V is TRBV30 and J is TRBJ1-1; D not resolved. Between the trimmed V and J ends, which lost 0 bases and 3 bases, there was a span of 14 bases. CDR3 length: 15 residues. The germline CDR1 and CDR2 sequences are GTSNPN and SVGIG (reference sequence). The CDR3 spells CAWSVPIFEDTEAFF. The DNA for the CDR3 is TGTGCCTGGAGTGTACCTATCTTTGAAGACACTGAAGCTTTCTTT.

The gene calls are TRBV15 and TRBJ2-6; a weak D match, TRBD2 (5 bases). The V and J ends lost 0 bases and 0 bases respectively, with 15 bases between them. The CDR3 has 19 residues. Germline assignment: CDR1 LNHNV and CDR2 YYDKDF (reference sequence). The CDR3 bases are TGTGCCACCAGCAGAGATATCGGGGTCCTCATCTCTGGGGCCAACGTCCTGACTTTC. The encoded protein is CATSRDIGVLISGANVLTF.

The rearrangement uses TRBV30 and TRBJ2-1; D uncertain. Germline CDR1 and CDR2: GTSNPN and SVGIG (reference sequence). CDR3 length: 13 amino acids. The V and J ends lost 1 base and 7 bases respectively, with 11 bases between them. CDR3 coding DNA: TGTGCCTGGAGTGATGGTCAGTCTAATGAGCAGTTCTTC. Translated, it gives CAWSDGQSNEQFF. Combining the CDR3 with reference TRBV30 and TRBJ2-1 gives the whole variable domain SQTIHQWPATLVQPVGSPLSLECTVEGTSNPNLYWYRQAAGRGLQLLFYSVGIGQISSEVPQNLSASRPQDRQFILSSKKLLLSDSGFYLCAWSDGQSNEQFFGPGTRLTVL.

The chain links TRBV28 to TRBJ1-2; D call uncertain. From germline, CDR1 is MDHEN and CDR2 SYDVKM. There are 13 residues in the CDR3. Trimming cost V 5 bases and J 8 bases, with 15 bases left between them. The CDR3, as DNA: TGTGCCAGCAGTCAAACCACAAGTGGGGGCTACACCTTC. This sequence encodes CASSQTTSGGYTF.

The genes are TRBV25-1 and TRBJ1-2, with D maybe TRBD1 (6 bases). Germline lookup yields CDR1 MGHDK and CDR2 SYGVNS. The CDR3 loop spans 13 amino acids. Trimming stripped 9 bases from V and 8 bases from J, with 19 bases between. The CDR3 is CASSTGNGGGYTF. Here the CDR3 DNA reads TGTGCCAGTAGCACAGGGAACGGCGGGGGCTACACCTTC.

The sample holds a few counts of this clone. Other DNA sequences in the same sample also yield this CDR3. The rearrangement uses TRBV7-9 and TRBJ2-7, with no clear D. The V end was cut by 2 bases, the J end by 0 bases, with 5 bases between. Germline assignment: CDR1 SEHNR and CDR2 FQNEAQ (reference sequence). The CDR3 runs to 13 residues. Written as DNA, the CDR3 is TGTGCCAGCAGCTTAACGAGCTCCTACGAGCAGTACTTC. Translation: CASSLTSSYEQYF.

V usage is TRBV28 and J usage is TRBJ1-2; 8 positions match TRBD1. The germline V gene encodes CDR1 MDHEN and CDR2 SYDVKM. The V gene end was trimmed by 6 bases and the J gene end by 2 bases; junction bases not matched to a gene: 8. The CDR3 sequence is 15 residues long. The CDR3 region is CASSKTGAINYGYTF. The CDR3 DNA is TGTGCCAGCAGCAAGACAGGGGCGATAAACTATGGCTACACCTTC.

This clone has just one count. The CDR3 DNA reads as TGTGCCAGCAGCGACTGGACAGGGTCTCGGGATACGCAGTATTTT. This gives the protein CASSDWTGSRDTQYF. This rearrangement joins TRBV11-2 to TRBJ2-3; the match to TRBD1 covers 8 bases. V shed 5 bases and J 6 bases; nucleotides not matched to a gene: 10. CDR3 length: 15 residues. Germline-derived CDR1 and CDR2 are SGHAT and FQNNGV.

With respect to this clone: One junction end does not reproduce the germline sequence, and a read error may be involved. Other nucleotide sequences from this sample produce the same CDR3. V gene TRBV2 combines with J gene TRBJ1-1; D ambiguous. The CDR3 totals 14 residues. Germline values: CDR1 SNHLY, CDR2 FYNNEI. CDR3 loop: CASSEAFANTEAFF. In nucleotides, the CDR3 is TGTGCCAGCAGTGAAGCGTTCGCGAACACTGAGGCTTTCTTT.

The V and J genes are TRBV7-9 and TRBJ1-3; D perhaps matches TRBD1 (6 bases). The CDR3 extends over 18 amino acids. The V end was cut by 5 bases, the J end by 0 bases, with 20 bases between. CDR1 SEHNR and CDR2 FQNEAQ come from the germline V gene (reference sequence). DNA for the CDR3: TGTGCCAGCAGCACCGGGACACATCATTCCCCCTCTGGAAACACCATATATTTT. This sequence encodes CASSTGTHHSPSGNTIYF.

The chain is built from TRBV2 and TRBJ1-1, with a weak D call TRBD1 (6 bases). CDR3 length equals 14 residues. Trimming took 7 bases from V and 1 from J, leaving 13 bases between them. CDR1 and CDR2 (germline): SNHLY, FYNNEI. CDR3 protein: CASMGAVGNTEAFF. DNA of the CDR3: TGTGCCAGCATGGGGGCCGTCGGGAACACTGAAGCTTTCTTT. Together with reference TRBV2 and TRBJ1-1, the CDR3 gives the full variable domain: EPEVTQTPSHQVTQMGQEVILRCVPISNHLYFYWYRQILGQKVEFLVSFYNNEISEKSEIFDDQFSVERPDGSNFTLKIRSTKLEDSAMYFCASMGAVGNTEAFFGQGTRLTVV.

The gene calls are TRBV27 and TRBJ2-2; 9 bases map to TRBD1. Germline CDR1 reads MNHEY; CDR2 reads SMNVEV (reference sequence). CDR3 size: 13 residues. V shed 5 bases and J 8 bases; nucleotides not matched to a gene: 3. CDR3 region: CASSTGGSGELFF. The DNA for the CDR3 is TGTGCCAGCAGTACAGGGGGCTCGGGGGAGCTGTTTTTT.

The chain uses TRBV27 and TRBJ1-5, with D maybe TRBD1 (6 bases). V was clipped by 6 bases and J by 0 bases, with 27 bases between them. Germline values: CDR1 MNHEY, CDR2 SMNVEV (reference sequence). CDR3 size: 20 residues. The CDR3 DNA reads TGTGCCAGCAGCGGATCTAGGGACATCCAAGTCCCGTATAGCAATCAGCCCCAGCATTTT. It specifies CASSGSRDIQVPYSNQPQHF.

This chain links TRBV4-2 with TRBJ1-5, with D possibly TRBD1 on 5 matching bases. Looked up from germline, CDR1 is LGHNA and CDR2 is YNFKEQ. The CDR3 extends over 15 amino acids. Deletions cut 0 bases from V and 6 bases from J, with 12 bases between. The CDR3 coding sequence is TGTGCCAGCAGCCAAGACCTACAGGCTGGTCAGCCCCAGCATTTT. This codes for CASSQDLQAGQPQHF.